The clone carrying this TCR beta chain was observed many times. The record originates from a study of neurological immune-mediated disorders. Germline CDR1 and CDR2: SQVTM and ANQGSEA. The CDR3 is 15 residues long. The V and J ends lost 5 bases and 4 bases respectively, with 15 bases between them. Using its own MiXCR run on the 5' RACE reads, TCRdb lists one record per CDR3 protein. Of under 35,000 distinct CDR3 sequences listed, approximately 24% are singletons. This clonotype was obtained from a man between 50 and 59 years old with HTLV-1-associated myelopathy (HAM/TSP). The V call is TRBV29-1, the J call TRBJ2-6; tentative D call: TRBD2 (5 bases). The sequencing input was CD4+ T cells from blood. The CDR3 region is CSVRDRTEGANVLTF. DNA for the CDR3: TGCAGCGTTCGGGATAGGACGGAGGGGGCCAACGTCCTGACTTTC.